A selection of T cell receptor beta chains follows, all from one sample in a study of blood T cell repertoires in COVID-19. Assay: immunoSEQ multiplex PCR; the TCRdb copy retains only in-frame clones and omits some. The table has roughly 90,000 clones, more than 75% seen once. Sequences were obtained from peripheral blood. The receptor set was obtained from a middle-aged man with acute or convalescent COVID-19. Each CDR3 is given without its conserved first and last residue. Fields, in order: J gene, CDR3 length, V gene, CDR3 protein.

TRBJ2-1 10 TRBV7-9 ASSFGTSQGF
TRBJ2-7 9 TRBV11-2 ASRGQYEQY
TRBJ1-1 11 TRBV29-1 SVEPRRNTEAF
TRBJ2-5 10 TRBV19 ASSGSGQTQY
TRBJ1-2 14 TRBV24-1 ATRLPGQGHNYGYT
TRBJ1-1 12 TRBV6-5 ASSSGTGLTEAF
TRBJ2-1 13 TRBV24-1 ATSRAGASYNEQF
TRBJ2-3 13 TRBV6-1 ASSELASGTDTQY
TRBJ1-1 11 TRBV19 ATQTPPGTEAF
TRBJ2-7 11 TRBV15 ATSRERSGEQY
TRBJ1-3 14 TRBV3-1/TRBV3-2 ASSQEGRTGYYTIY
TRBJ2-1 10 TRBV11-2 ASSFSLNEQF
TRBJ1-1 13 TRBV2 ASYQTGSMNTEAF
TRBJ1-5 14 TRBV6-1 ASSEAYWYSNQPQH
TRBJ2-2 12 TRBV5-4 ASTNLDSTGELF
TRBJ1-1 12 TRBV11-2 ASSLSEGLGEAF
TRBJ2-1 14 TRBV7-9 ASSSGAGASGNEQF
TRBJ2-3 11 TRBV9 ASRDRSTDTQY